These 5 T cell receptor beta chains were all obtained from the same sample, sequenced in a study of cytomegalovirus exposure and HLA in healthy donors. It was with 60 Vbeta and 13 Jbeta primers that the PCR ran. Sequencing used immunoSEQ multiplex PCR; TCRdb keeps in-frame clones, though not all of them. The sample carries some 180,000 clones, 82% recorded once. Sequenced material: PBMCs. The receptors were sampled from a man aged 40-49 years in good health and CMV-seronegative.

This sequence joins TRBV6-5 and TRBJ2-7; TRBD2 might be the D (6 bases). Germline values: CDR1 MNHEY, CDR2 SVGAGI. The CDR3 spans 14 residues. With 0 bases removed from V and 0 bases from J, the gap between germline ends came to 6 bases. The CDR3 sequence: CASSYSRGSYEQYF. The CDR3 nucleotides read TGTGCCAGCAGTTACTCGCGGGGCTCCTACGAGCAGTACTTC.

This clone was seen once. V usage is TRBV19 and J usage is TRBJ1-1; no definite D call. From germline, CDR1 is LNHDA and CDR2 SQIVND (reference sequence). The V end lost 3 bases, the J end lost 1 base, and 9 bases lay between the germline ends. The CDR3 contains 14 residues. The CDR3 DNA follows: TGTGCCAGTAGTATTCTTGTCCCGAACACTGAAGCTTTCTTT. This gives the protein CASSILVPNTEAFF.

The chain combines TRBV2 with TRBJ2-1; 12 nucleotides match TRBD2. Unmatched junction bases numbered 2, after V lost 4 bases and J lost 10 bases. This CDR3 is built from 13 residues. Germline loops: CDR1 SNHLY, CDR2 FYNNEI. The CDR3 bases are TGTGCCAGCAGTGGGCTAGCGGGGGGGGAGCAGTTCTTC. Residues: CASSGLAGGEQFF.

The chain combines TRBV5-6 with TRBJ1-4, with a weak D call TRBD1 (6 bases). The CDR3 consists of 16 residues. Trimming removed 5 bases at V and 7 bases at J, with 21 bases between. Germline lookup yields CDR1 SGHDT and CDR2 YYEEEE. CDR3 loop: CASRSTGKGIGEKLFF. CDR3 DNA sequence: TGTGCCAGCAGATCTACAGGGAAGGGTATCGGTGAAAAACTGTTTTTT.

V usage is TRBV18 and J usage is TRBJ1-2; TRBD1 is a possible D gene (5 bases). CDR3 length: 15 residues. V shed 1 base and J shed 3 bases, with 12 bases lying between them. Germline values: CDR1 KGHSH, CDR2 LQKENI. CDR3 nucleotide sequence: TGTGCCAGCTCACCACTACGCAGGGTAGACTATGGCTACACCTTC. Its translation is CASSPLRRVDYGYTF. Full variable domain (rest looked up from reference TRBV18 and TRBJ1-2): NAGVMQNPRHLVRRRGQEARLRCSPMKGHSHVYWYRQLPEEGLKFMVYLQKENIIDESGMPKERFSAEFPKEGPSILRIQQVVRGDSAAYFCASSPLRRVDYGYTFGSGTRLTVV.